A single sample is the source of the 29 T cell receptor beta chains below, sequenced in a study of T cell repertoires in ileal Crohn's disease. Measured with immunoSEQ multiplex PCR; TCRdb has only the in-frame clones, and not every one. There are 4,000 to 5,000 clones in the sample; 74% occur only once, and around 7% lies in the top ten. The sequenced material came from ileal tissue. The receptors originated from an adult with Crohn's disease.

This clone showed up just a few times. DNA for the CDR3: TGCAGTGCATCAATCTACAATGAGCAGTTCTTC. Translated, it gives CSASIYNEQFF. The V call is TRBV20-1, the J call TRBJ2-1, with D unresolved. The CDR3 length is 11 residues. The germline CDR1 and CDR2 sequences are DFQATT and SNEGSKA (reference sequence). V shed 6 bases and J shed 3 bases, with 6 bases lying between them.

This clone was picked up one time. This chain links TRBV28 with TRBJ2-1, with TRBD2 as a possible D gene (5 bases). The CDR3 has 15 amino acids. Germline V CDR1 and CDR2: MDHEN, SYDVKM. The ends were cut back, 2 bases at V and 2 bases at J, with 10 bases in the middle. Written as DNA, the CDR3 is TGTGCCAGCAGTTTACCTCTAGCAGCCTACAATGAGCAGTTCTTC. Translated, it gives CASSLPLAAYNEQFF. Full variable domain (remainder filled in from reference TRBV28 and TRBJ2-1): DVKVTQSSRYLVKRTGEKVFLECVQDMDHENMFWYRQDPGLGLRLIYFSYDVKMKEKGDIPEGYSVSREKKERFSLILESASTNQTSMYLCASSLPLAAYNEQFFGPGTRLTVL.

The CDR3 nucleotides are TGTGCCAGCGGAGAGGGGGCGCGCGGCTACACCTTC. This translates into CASGEGARGYTF. The chain has TRBV5-4 and TRBJ1-2, with TRBD1 matching over 7 bases. This CDR3 comprises 12 residues. The V and J ends lost 7 bases and 8 bases, in that order; junction bases with no gene match: 8. Germline values: CDR1 SGHNT, CDR2 YYREEE (reference sequence). The variable domain in full, completed from reference TRBV5-4 and TRBJ1-2, reads ETGVTQSPTHLIKTRGQQVTLRCSSQSGHNTVSWYQQALGQGPQFIFQYYREEENGRGNFPPRFSGLQFPNYSSELNVNALELDDSALYLCASGEGARGYTFGSGTRLTVV.

This chain uses TRBV27 with TRBJ2-7, with 8 bases matching TRBD2. Per germline, CDR1 MNHEY and CDR2 SMNVEV (reference sequence). CDR3 length equals 15 residues. The trim removed 7 bases at V and 3 bases at J, leaving 11 bases unmatched. The CDR3 DNA is TGTGCCAGCACCGTCAGAGGCGGGGGGTTCTACGAGCAGTACTTC. Its translation is CASTVRGGGFYEQYF.

The chain carries TRBV9 and TRBJ1-2; no clear D. CDR1 SGDLS and CDR2 YYNGEE come from the germline V gene. CDR3 length: 16 amino acids. V was pared by 1 base and J by 4 bases, with 17 bases between. Here the CDR3 reads CASSVSVRQPIYGYTF. The CDR3 coding sequence is TGTGCCAGCAGCGTAAGTGTGCGGCAGCCGATCTATGGCTACACCTTC.

This chain links TRBV11-2 with TRBJ2-5; 8 nucleotides match TRBD2. V lost 1 base to trimming and J lost 3 bases; unmatched junction nucleotides: 4. This CDR3 has 15 residues. Germline V gene sequence: CDR1 SGHAT, CDR2 FQNNGV. In DNA, the CDR3 is TGTGCCAGCAGCTTAGTTACGGGGGGGAAAGAGACCCAGTACTTC. Protein product: CASSLVTGGKETQYF.

The gene calls are TRBV2 and TRBJ1-2; TRBD1 matches 7 bases. Trimming took 6 bases from V and 7 from J; bases not matched to a gene: 11. Germline CDR1 SNHLY, CDR2 FYNNEI. The length of the CDR3 is 14 residues. DNA of the CDR3: TGTGCCAGCAGCCCGGAGCGACAGGGTACTGGCTACACCTTC. Translated, it gives CASSPERQGTGYTF.

The chain is built from TRBV29-1 and TRBJ1-5; D unclear. The germline V and J ends were trimmed by 7 bases and 0 bases, with 7 bases remaining between them. The CDR3 sequence is 12 residues long. Germline loops: CDR1 SQVTM, CDR2 ANQGSEA. Here the CDR3 DNA reads TGCAGCGCTAAATATAGCAATCAGCCCCAGCATTTT. This sequence encodes CSAKYSNQPQHF.

This clone was observed once. The chain couples TRBV7-3 to TRBJ1-6, with TRBD1 as a possible D gene (5 bases). Germline values: CDR1 SGHTA, CDR2 FQGTGA. The CDR3 consists of 15 residues. V was clipped by 0 bases and J by 8 bases, with 11 bases between them. CDR3 amino acids: CASSLTIGGDSPLHF. The CDR3 DNA is TGTGCCAGCAGCTTAACAATCGGGGGTGATTCACCCCTCCACTTT.

A word on this clone: A read error may produce the germline difference seen at one junction end. Within the sample, other DNA sequences also encode this same CDR3. V and J are TRBV11-2 and TRBJ1-2, with 9 bases lining up with TRBD1. The CDR3 sequence is 15 residues long. Germline-derived CDR1 and CDR2 are SGHAT and FQNNGV. Written as DNA, the CDR3 is TGTGCCAGCAGCTTAGCGGGACAGGGTAACTATGGCTACACCTTT. As protein: CASSLAGQGNYGYTF.

The J gene is TRBJ2-7, the V gene TRBV14; unclear D gene. The V end was cut by 4 bases, the J end by 7 bases, with 11 bases between. This CDR3 is 12 amino acids long. CDR1 SGHDN and CDR2 FVKESK come from the germline V gene. Written as DNA, the CDR3 is TGTGCCAGCAGCCTAGACCGTCGGGAGCAGTACTTC. Its translation: CASSLDRREQYF.

In its sample, this clone was seen once. The V call is TRBV5-3, the J call TRBJ1-6, with 7 bases aligning to TRBD1. TRBV5-3 is marked as an open reading frame, function uncertain. CDR3 length: 20 residues. V was clipped by 4 bases and J by 3 bases; unmatched bases: 19. The CDR3 reads CARSIIQGPKEVGYNSPLHF. In DNA form, the CDR3 reads TGTGCCAGAAGCATAATACAGGGGCCCAAAGAGGTGGGCTATAATTCACCCCTCCACTTT.

The V and J genes are TRBV6-6 and TRBJ1-1; D may be TRBD1 (5 bases). CDR3 size: 14 residues. V was clipped by 0 bases and J by 0 bases, with 5 bases between them. CDR1 MNHNY and CDR2 SVGAGI come from the germline V gene (reference sequence). DNA for the CDR3: TGTGCCAGCAGTTACTCGACAGTGAACACTGAAGCTTTCTTT. Translation: CASSYSTVNTEAFF.

V and J are TRBV6-1 and TRBJ1-5, with D uncertain. Germline-derived CDR1 and CDR2 are MNHNS and SASEGT. V was pared by 3 bases and J by 3 bases, with 12 bases between. CDR3 length equals 15 residues. CDR3 loop: CASSEMLSNNQPQHF. The CDR3 DNA reads TGTGCCAGCAGTGAGATGTTGAGCAACAATCAGCCCCAGCATTTT.

This clone was counted a few times. This chain connects TRBV18 to TRBJ1-2; TRBD1 matches at 11 bases. The J segment lost 5 bases and the V segment lost 4 bases, leaving 3 bases of the junction unmatched. The CDR3 spans 14 residues. Germline V lookup: CDR1 KGHSH, CDR2 LQKENI. This CDR3 reads CASSRTGGIYGYTF. Here the CDR3 DNA reads TGTGCCAGCTCACGGACAGGGGGCATTTATGGCTACACCTTC.

CDR3: CASSLQGGRGNEQFF. The CDR3 DNA reads TGCGCCAGCAGCTTGCAGGGGGGCCGAGGAAATGAGCAGTTCTTC. This chain links TRBV5-1 with TRBJ2-1; a weak D match, TRBD1 (7 bases). The length of the CDR3 is 15 residues. V dropped 1 base and J dropped 7 bases, with 15 bases sitting between them. In germline, CDR1 is SGHRS, CDR2 YFSETQ.

The rearrangement joins TRBV5-1 to TRBJ2-3, with 9 bases that match TRBD2. This CDR3 contains 15 residues. Germline trimming cut 1 base from V and 3 bases from J; bases unmatched to any gene: 3. Germline V gene lookup returns CDR1 SGHRS and CDR2 YFSETQ. The CDR3: CASSLRAGGTDTQYF. CDR3 coding DNA: TGCGCCAGCAGCTTGCGCGCGGGGGGGACAGATACGCAGTATTTT.

The chain recombines TRBV6-6 with TRBJ2-7; perhaps TRBD2 as D (5 bases). V lost 6 bases to trimming and J lost 5 bases, with 17 bases between them. The CDR3 spans 14 residues. Per the germline V gene, CDR1 is MNHNY and CDR2 is SVGAGI (reference sequence). In DNA form, the CDR3 reads TGTGCCAGCAGCTCTCAGGCCGGGGTTGACGAGCAGTACTTC. It translates to CASSSQAGVDEQYF.

CDR3 sequence (DNA): TGTGCCAGCAAATGGAGCTCCTATAATTCACCCCTCCACTTT. Amino acid sequence: CASKWSSYNSPLHF. This sequence joins TRBV27 and TRBJ1-6; D is ambiguous. The CDR3 has 14 amino acids. Trimming removed 7 bases at V and 0 bases at J, with 7 bases between. Germline CDR1 is MNHEY and CDR2 is SMNVEV (reference sequence).

This chain uses TRBV15 with TRBJ2-3; the D gene is possibly TRBD2 (6 bases). The CDR3 has 17 amino acids. Trimming took 2 bases from V and 0 from J, leaving 15 bases between them. Germline V gene data show CDR1 as LNHNV and CDR2 as YYDKDF (reference sequence). Here the CDR3 DNA reads TGTGCCACCAGCAGACCCGCCTTGAGCGGGAGCACAGATACGCAGTATTTT. This codes for CATSRPALSGSTDTQYF.

The chain employs TRBV25-1 and TRBJ1-2; 9 bases are a match to TRBD1. V was clipped by 4 bases and J by 7 bases; unmatched bases: 7. The CDR3 is 14 amino acids. Germline-derived CDR1 and CDR2 are MGHDK and SYGVNS. DNA for the CDR3: TGTGCCAGCAGTGCTTACACAGGGGGCTCTGGCTACACCTTC. Translation gives CASSAYTGGSGYTF.

This clone was recorded once. This chain connects TRBV11-2 to TRBJ1-2; TRBD1 matches 8 bases. Trimming took 0 bases from V and 4 from J; bases not matched to a gene: 4. This CDR3 is built from 15 residues. Looked up from germline, CDR1 is SGHAT and CDR2 is FQNNGV. The CDR3 region has the DNA TGTGCCAGCAGCTTAGATCTAACAGGGGGCTATGGCTACACCTTC. This encodes CASSLDLTGGYGYTF.

The rearrangement joins TRBV2 to TRBJ2-4; D not certain. Germline CDR1 and CDR2: SNHLY and FYNNEI. V lost 5 bases and J 2 bases, leaving 10 bases between the germline ends. The CDR3 is 14 residues long. The CDR3 DNA sequence: TGTGCCAGCAGTCCCGAGGAGACCAAAAACATTCAGTACTTC. It specifies CASSPEETKNIQYF. The full variable domain, in which reference TRBV2 and TRBJ2-4 provide the parts outside the CDR3, is EPEVTQTPSHQVTQMGQEVILRCVPISNHLYFYWYRQILGQKVEFLVSFYNNEISEKSEIFDDQFSVERPDGSNFTLKIRSTKLEDSAMYFCASSPEETKNIQYFGAGTRLSVL.

This sequence joins TRBV7-9 and TRBJ2-1; tentatively, D is TRBD2 (5 bases). V lost 4 bases to trimming and J lost 6 bases, with 16 bases between them. The germline CDR1 and CDR2 sequences are SEHNR and FQNEAQ (reference sequence). There are 15 residues in the CDR3. CDR3 bases: TGTGCCAGCAGCTGGTCGGAAACGGGGTCCAATGAGCAGTTCTTC. This sequence encodes CASSWSETGSNEQFF.

Only a few counts were recorded for this clone. V and J are TRBV10-3 and TRBJ1-2, with D possibly TRBD1 on 5 matching bases. This CDR3 comprises 14 residues. Germline CDR1 reads ENHRY; CDR2 reads SYGVKD. V lost 7 bases and J 4 bases, leaving 16 bases between the germline ends. The CDR3, as DNA: TGTGCCATCACCCCTGGGGGGGAAGCCTATGGCTACACCTTC. Amino acid sequence: CAITPGGEAYGYTF.

This chain joins TRBV7-3 and TRBJ2-5, with a tentative D call TRBD1 (6 bases). CDR1 and CDR2 from the germline V gene are SGHTA and FQGTGA. The CDR3 is 15 residues long. The ends were cut back, 3 bases at V and 0 bases at J, with 11 bases in the middle. The CDR3 sequence is CASSLGRGNQETQYF. For the CDR3, the DNA is TGTGCCAGCAGCTTGGGCAGGGGAAACCAAGAGACCCAGTACTTC. Looking up the rest from reference TRBV7-3 and TRBJ2-5 gives the full variable domain: GAGVSQTPSNKVTEKGKYVELRCDPISGHTALYWYRQSLGQGPEFLIYFQGTGAADDSGLPNDRFFAVRPEGSVSTLKIQRTERGDSAVYLCASSLGRGNQETQYFGPGTRLLVL.

J is TRBJ1-2 and V is TRBV19; D not certain. Germline CDR1 and CDR2: LNHDA and SQIVND (reference sequence). The V end was cut by 6 bases, the J end by 8 bases, with 16 bases between. CDR3 length equals 13 residues. The CDR3 sequence: CASRSGGLRGYTF. In nucleotides, the CDR3 is TGTGCCAGTAGGTCGGGAGGACTTCGAGGCTACACCTTC. Variable domain in full (rest from reference TRBV19 and TRBJ1-2): DGGITQSPKYLFRKEGQNVTLSCEQNLNHDAMYWYRQDPGQGLRLIYYSQIVNDFQKGDIAEGYSVSREKKESFPLTVTSAQKNPTAFYLCASRSGGLRGYTFGSGTRLTVV.

The rearrangement links TRBV30 to TRBJ1-5, with D perhaps TRBD1 (6 bases). V was trimmed by 1 base and J by 4 bases, leaving 11 bases between them. The CDR3 is made up of 14 amino acids. Per the germline V gene, CDR1 is GTSNPN and CDR2 is SVGIG (reference sequence). CDR3 nucleotides: TGTGCCTGGAGTGCCTCAACAGGGAATCAGCCCCAGCATTTT. Translation gives CAWSASTGNQPQHF.

This clone was counted between two and nine times. CDR3: CASSETGGADTQYF. The CDR3 nucleotides read TGTGCCAGCAGTGAGACAGGGGGCGCAGATACGCAGTATTTT. The V gene is TRBV6-4, the J gene TRBJ2-3; the match to TRBD1 covers 10 bases. Trimming cost V 3 bases and J 4 bases; bases outside gene matches: 1. The CDR3 runs to 14 residues. Germline loops: CDR1 MRHNA, CDR2 SNTAGT.